Here is one TCR beta chain with its context. It has no known antigen specificity. No much larger clone is present one base from it, and per-base qualities are unavailable. Preparation of the library involved the immunoSEQ multiplex PCR assay. TCRdb limited this immuneACCESS table to in-frame rearrangements with V and J called. A share of clones is missing; checked studies link under half to unresolved V genes, and the rest is unexplained. The sample table shows about 100,000 clones, and approximately 94% are seen once. Around 0.24% of the sample is taken by the ten largest. These data belong to a study of technical replicates of blood from a few donors listed by TCRdb under 2017. The sample was T cells isolated from PBMCs. The origin of this receptor is a human donor in good health.

The bases read TGTGCCAGCAGCCGTCCCCAGGGTGGAGAGACCCAGTACTTC. The resulting protein is CASSRPQGGETQYF. Here the chain combines TRBV5-6 and TRBJ2-5, with TRBD1 as a weak D call on 5 bases. The V and J ends are trimmed by 4 bases and 4 bases, leaving 14 bases between them. From the cysteine through the phenylalanine, the CDR3 covers 14 amino acids. The kept DNA is CDR3 alone, 42 bases in frame from the first base. As encoded in the germline V gene, CDR1 is SGHDT while CDR2 is YYEEEE.